The 21 T cell receptor beta chains given below trace back to one sample, sequenced in a study of CD8 T cells in ankylosing spondylitis. TCRdb re-called the 5' RACE reads with MiXCR, one entry per CDR3 protein. The data hold about 150,000 distinct CDR3 sequences, with roughly 31% observed a single time. Sequenced input: synovial fluid, either unsorted or a sorted T cell fraction (not recorded which). All receptors come from a male donor with ankylosing spondylitis.

The chain combines TRBV6-1 with TRBJ2-1, with 9 bases aligning to TRBD2. This CDR3 comprises 15 residues. CDR1 and CDR2 from the germline V gene are MNHNS and SASEGT. V shed 3 bases, J shed 10 bases, and the junction held 10 bases outside the gene matches. In DNA form, the CDR3 reads TGTGCCAGCAGTGAGACTAGCGGAACATACAGGGAGCAGTTCTTC. It yields the protein CASSETSGTYREQFF.

The rearrangement uses TRBV7-6 and TRBJ2-1, with 10 bases matching TRBD2. Germline assignment: CDR1 SGHVS and CDR2 FNYEAQ. The CDR3 has 15 residues. The V gene end was trimmed by 5 bases and the J gene end by 2 bases; junction bases not matched to a gene: 3. CDR3 sequence reads: CASSLTSGTYNEQFF. CDR3 coding DNA: TGTGCCAGCAGCCTAACTAGCGGGACCTACAATGAGCAGTTCTTC.

This chain uses TRBV7-2 with TRBJ2-7; D is unresolved. Germline CDR1 SGHTA, CDR2 FQGNSA. V lost 4 bases and J lost 7, with 8 bases in between. CDR3 length: 11 amino acids. The CDR3 coding sequence is TGTGCCAGCAGCTCTCATGAGGAGCAGTACTTC. It specifies CASSSHEEQYF.

The rearrangement joins TRBV2 to TRBJ1-2; 8 nucleotides agree with TRBD1. The V gene's germline CDR1 is SNHLY and CDR2 FYNNEI. The CDR3 covers 13 residues. Unmatched junction bases numbered 9, after V lost 7 bases and J lost 8 bases. Here the CDR3 reads CASNPDRAGGYTF. Written as DNA, the CDR3 is TGTGCCAGCAACCCGGACAGGGCTGGCGGCTACACCTTC.

The V call is TRBV6-1, the J call TRBJ1-2; D perhaps matches TRBD1 (5 bases). Per the germline V gene, CDR1 is MNHNS and CDR2 is SASEGT. The V and J ends lost 4 bases and 5 bases respectively, with 14 bases between them. The CDR3 has 14 residues. Here the CDR3 reads CASSARGAWYGYTF. CDR3 DNA: TGTGCCAGCAGTGCAAGGGGAGCATGGTATGGCTACACCTTC.

This clonotype has only a few counts. The V call is TRBV7-2, the J call TRBJ2-4; a weak D match, TRBD2 (7 bases). Germline CDR1 reads SGHTA; CDR2 reads FQGNSA. With 5 bases removed from V and 1 base from J, the gap between germline ends came to 12 bases. This CDR3 is 15 amino acids long. CDR3: CASSPGGTAKNIQYF. CDR3 DNA sequence: TGTGCCAGCAGCCCGGGGGGCACGGCCAAAAACATTCAGTACTTC.

This clonotype was counted at least ten times. The genes are TRBV7-6 and TRBJ1-1, with 8 bases matching TRBD1. The CDR3 extends over 14 amino acids. The V segment lost 4 bases and the J segment 9 bases; nucleotides outside the gene matches: 10. CDR1 and CDR2 from the germline V gene are SGHVS and FNYEAQ. The CDR3, as DNA: TGTGCCAGCAGCTCACCCGGACAGGGTTCGAAAGCTTTCTTT. Its protein product is CASSSPGQGSKAFF.

The V and J genes are TRBV28 and TRBJ2-2, with 7 bases that match TRBD1. With 9 bases clipped from V and 7 bases from J, the junction kept 14 bases outside the gene matches. CDR1 and CDR2 from the germline V gene are MDHEN and SYDVKM. The CDR3 is 15 residues long. The CDR3 region has the DNA TGTGCCAGTAGTAAAACGGGACAGCATCACGGGGAGCTGTTTTTT. Translating it yields CASSKTGQHHGELFF.

This clonotype was counted a few times. The chain is built from TRBV5-1 and TRBJ2-3; 7 nucleotides align to TRBD2. The CDR3 is 17 amino acids. V shed 4 bases, J shed 0 bases, and the junction held 11 bases outside the gene matches. CDR1 is SGHRS and CDR2 is YFSETQ in the germline V gene. CDR3 sequence: CASSRGVGKTSTDTQYF. The CDR3 DNA sequence: TGCGCCAGCAGCCGGGGGGTCGGGAAAACTAGCACAGATACGCAGTATTTT.

This chain uses TRBV5-1 with TRBJ2-5; the match to TRBD1 covers 9 bases. CDR3 length: 15 amino acids. Germline V lookup: CDR1 SGHRS, CDR2 YFSETQ. V was clipped by 0 bases and J by 4 bases; unmatched bases: 4. Here the CDR3 reads CASSLVGDRAETQYF. The DNA of the CDR3 is TGCGCCAGCAGCTTGGTTGGGGACAGGGCAGAGACCCAGTACTTC.

The chain couples TRBV18 to TRBJ2-1; D is undetermined. V was cut by 11 bases and J by 7 bases, with 33 bases left in between. Germline loops: CDR1 KGHSH, CDR2 LQKENI. This CDR3 is 18 amino acids long. The CDR3 DNA sequence: TGTGCCTCTTCCGTATCGGCAAGCAGTATTGTAAGTACTAATGAGCAGTTCTTC. Its protein product is CASSVSASSIVSTNEQFF.

The gene calls are TRBV24-1 and TRBJ2-3, with D tentatively TRBD2 (6 bases). The CDR3 has 14 residues. V shed 4 bases and J shed 1 base, with 8 bases lying between them. Germline V gene lookup returns CDR1 KGHDR and CDR2 SFDVKD. The CDR3 DNA reads as TGTGCCACCAGTGACAGGAGGGGCACAGATACGCAGTATTTT. It codes for CATSDRRGTDTQYF.

This clonotype was recorded a few times. DNA of the CDR3: TGCGCCAGCAGACCCTCACTTCCCTCCTACGAGCAGTACTTC. It yields the protein CASRPSLPSYEQYF. J is TRBJ2-7 and V is TRBV5-1; D not certain. This CDR3 contains 14 residues. Germline CDR1 reads SGHRS; CDR2 reads YFSETQ. Deletions cut 5 bases from V and 0 bases from J, with 12 bases between. The full variable domain, in which reference TRBV5-1 and TRBJ2-7 provide the parts outside the CDR3, is KAGVTQTPRYLIKTRGQQVTLSCSPISGHRSVSWYQQTPGQGLQFLFEYFSETQRNKGNFPGRFSGRQFSNSRSEMNVSTLELGDSALYLCASRPSLPSYEQYFGPGTRLTVT.

This clonotype was detected a few times. CDR3 protein: CSAKGSLPPYNEQFF. In nucleotides, the CDR3 is TGCAGTGCTAAGGGCTCACTACCCCCCTACAATGAGCAGTTCTTC. The J gene is TRBJ2-1, the V gene TRBV20-1; no firm D call. Trimming took off 4 bases at V and 2 bases at J, with 15 bases between the two ends. Per germline, CDR1 DFQATT and CDR2 SNEGSKA (reference sequence). This CDR3 has 15 amino acids.

This clonotype came up a few times. The rearrangement uses TRBV12-3 or TRBV12-4 and TRBJ2-7; 9 positions agree with TRBD1. J was trimmed by 3 bases and V by 4 bases; bases with no gene match: 7. The CDR3 runs to 15 residues. The CDR3 loop reads CASSWGQGSGYEQYF. The CDR3 bases are TGTGCCAGCAGTTGGGGACAGGGAAGTGGCTACGAGCAGTACTTC.

This clonotype was seen many times. The chain joins TRBV14 to TRBJ2-7; perhaps TRBD2 as D (6 bases). The length of the CDR3 is 15 residues. Germline V CDR1 and CDR2: SGHDN, FVKESK. V lost 1 base to trimming and J lost 7 bases, with 17 bases between them. CDR3 region: CASSQVSSGRGEQYF. The CDR3 bases are TGTGCCAGCAGCCAAGTAAGTAGCGGACGAGGAGAGCAGTACTTC.

The V call is TRBV7-9, the J call TRBJ1-2; 7 bases are shared with TRBD1. The V gene's germline CDR1 is SEHNR and CDR2 FQNEAQ (reference sequence). CDR3 size: 14 residues. J was trimmed by 4 bases and V by 4 bases; bases with no gene match: 6. The CDR3 DNA follows: TGTGCCAGCAGCTCGACAGGGTGGGGCTATGGCTACACCTTC. It translates to CASSSTGWGYGYTF.

CDR3 region: CASSPQTGGSYEQYF. In DNA, the CDR3 is TGTGCCAGCAGTCCCCAGACAGGGGGCTCCTACGAGCAGTACTTC. The V gene is TRBV12-3 or TRBV12-4, the J gene TRBJ2-7, with 9 bases matching TRBD1. There are 15 residues in the CDR3. The trim removed 5 bases at V and 0 bases at J, leaving 5 bases unmatched.

The V call is TRBV5-1, the J call TRBJ2-7, with TRBD1 matching 9 bases. V lost 6 bases and J lost 0; bases outside the gene matches: 7. The germline V gene encodes CDR1 SGHRS and CDR2 YFSETQ. The CDR3 spans 15 residues. The CDR3 loop is CASIPGTGTSYEQYF. In DNA, the CDR3 is TGCGCCAGCATACCCGGGACAGGGACCTCCTACGAGCAGTACTTC.

The chain is built from TRBV20-1 and TRBJ2-5; the D gene is possibly TRBD1 (7 bases). From germline, CDR1 is DFQATT and CDR2 SNEGSKA (reference sequence). This CDR3 is 16 amino acids long. V shed 1 base and J shed 5 bases, with 20 bases lying between them. CDR3 sequence reads: CSARGQKGGRGETQYF. Written as DNA, the CDR3 is TGCAGTGCTAGAGGTCAGAAGGGAGGCAGGGGGGAGACCCAGTACTTC.

The J gene is TRBJ1-1, the V gene TRBV20-1; D not resolved. V lost 1 base and J 2 bases, leaving 5 bases between the germline ends. There are 12 residues in the CDR3. Germline CDR1 is DFQATT and CDR2 is SNEGSKA (reference sequence). This chain's CDR3 is CSARVGNTEAFF. CDR3 bases: TGCAGTGCTAGAGTTGGAAACACTGAAGCTTTCTTT.